Each of the 19 T cell receptor beta chains below was sequenced from the same sample in a study of T cells after yellow fever vaccination. A single record per CDR3 protein comes from TCRdb applying MiXCR to the 5' RACE reads. Of about 340,000 distinct CDR3 sequences in the sample, 3.5% to 4.5% were seen once. Sequences were derived from PBMCs, sampled 5 days after the yellow fever booster vaccination. These receptors originate from a man younger than 35 who received the YFV17D yellow fever vaccine.

The table lists this clonotype with many counts. This chain uses TRBV7-2 with TRBJ2-7; the D call may be TRBD1 or TRBD2 (5 bases each). Germline loops: CDR1 SGHTA, CDR2 FQGNSA. Trimming took 1 base from V and 0 from J, leaving 10 bases between them. The CDR3 is 15 amino acids. The CDR3 sequence: CASSLGGALSYEQYF. Written as DNA, the CDR3 is TGTGCCAGCAGCTTAGGAGGGGCCCTCTCCTACGAGCAGTACTTC.

This clonotype was seen more than once but under ten times. This sequence joins TRBV7-2 and TRBJ2-3, with 7 bases identical to TRBD2. The CDR3 spans 16 residues. CDR1 is SGHTA and CDR2 is FQGNSA in the germline V gene. Trimming removed 5 bases from V and 2 bases from J; junction bases left unmatched: 10. The CDR3 DNA sequence: TGTGCCAGCAGCCCCCGGAGAAGCGGGGTCACAGATACGCAGTATTTT. It specifies CASSPRRSGVTDTQYF. Full variable domain (remainder filled in from reference TRBV7-2 and TRBJ2-3): GAGVSQSPSNKVTEKGKDVELRCDPISGHTALYWYRQSLGQGLEFLIYFQGNSAPDKSGLPSDRFSAERTGGSVSTLTIQRTQQEDSAVYLCASSPRRSGVTDTQYFGPGTRLTVL.

The gene calls are TRBV25-1 and TRBJ2-7, with D unclear. Germline CDR1 is MGHDK and CDR2 is SYGVNS. This CDR3 is 14 amino acids long. V was shortened by 1 base and J by 7 bases, with 14 bases between the two germline ends. The CDR3 region has the DNA TGTGCCAGCAGTGAATCCGGGTCTAGGAAGGAGCAGTACTTC. Its translation is CASSESGSRKEQYF.

The sample holds many counts of this clonotype. The rearrangement joins TRBV20-1 to TRBJ2-3, with 11 bases aligning to TRBD1. Losses at the gene ends were 1 base for V and 2 bases for J; bases not matched to a gene: 5. The germline gives CDR1 DFQATT, CDR2 SNEGSKA (reference sequence). This CDR3 has 16 amino acids. Here the CDR3 DNA reads TGCAGTGCTAGAGTTGAGGACAGGGGGCTCACAGATACGCAGTATTTT. It specifies CSARVEDRGLTDTQYF.

The CDR3 region has the DNA TGTGCCTGGAGTGTGCAGGACCCCTACGAGCAGTACTTC. Encoded protein: CAWSVQDPYEQYF. The V call is TRBV30, the J call TRBJ2-7, with no clear D. The CDR3 covers 13 residues. Trimming stripped 0 bases from V and 2 bases from J, with 8 bases between. The germline CDR1 and CDR2 sequences are GTSNPN and SVGIG (reference sequence).

This clonotype has a handful of counts. This chain links TRBV2 with TRBJ2-7, with TRBD1 as a possible D gene (6 bases). Germline-derived CDR1 and CDR2 are SNHLY and FYNNEI. Trimming took off 1 base at V and 6 bases at J, with 10 bases between the two ends. The CDR3 consists of 13 residues. CDR3 sequence reads: CASSEVAGVEQYV. The DNA for the CDR3 is TGTGCCAGCAGTGAAGTTGCAGGGGTCGAGCAGTACGTC.

This clonotype was seen a few times. The chain has TRBV12-3 or TRBV12-4 and TRBJ2-1, with 10 bases that match TRBD2. The CDR3 consists of 16 residues. With 6 bases clipped from V and 3 bases from J, the junction kept 8 bases outside the gene matches. The CDR3 is CASRESGGAFYNEQFF. The CDR3 nucleotides are TGTGCCAGCAGAGAAAGCGGGGGGGCCTTCTACAATGAGCAGTTCTTC.

The chain carries TRBV19 and TRBJ1-4, with D unclear. The CDR3 extends over 16 amino acids. Trimming cost V 6 bases and J 5 bases, with 19 bases left between them. Germline V gives CDR1 LNHDA, CDR2 SQIVND (reference sequence). The CDR3 nucleotides read TGTGCCAGTAGGCAGCCCCGGACGGTACTAAATGAAAAACTGTTTTTT. Translated: CASRQPRTVLNEKLFF.

In this sample, this clonotype turned up a few times. The chain uses TRBV24-1 and TRBJ2-5, with D uncertain. The CDR3 is 12 amino acids. From germline, CDR1 is KGHDR and CDR2 SFDVKD. V lost 3 bases, J lost 1 base, and 2 bases lay in between. DNA of the CDR3: TGTGCCACCAGTGATCTCCAAGAGACCCAGTACTTC. It yields the protein CATSDLQETQYF.

This clonotype was recorded many times. This rearrangement joins TRBV5-1 to TRBJ2-2; 8 bases agree with TRBD2. Trimming at V came to 3 bases and at J to 2 bases, leaving 9 bases not matched to a gene. This CDR3 is built from 17 residues. Per the germline V gene, CDR1 is SGHRS and CDR2 is YFSETQ. This CDR3 is CASSSPPAGVNTGELFF. Written as DNA, the CDR3 is TGCGCCAGCAGCTCCCCCCCAGCGGGGGTTAACACCGGGGAGCTGTTTTTT.

V is TRBV24-1 and J is TRBJ2-3, with no clear D. The germline V gene encodes CDR1 KGHDR and CDR2 SFDVKD. The V gene lost 5 bases and the J gene lost 6 bases, with 17 bases spanning the gap. The length of the CDR3 is 15 residues. The CDR3, as DNA: TGTGCCACCAGTGGTTCCAGATGGTGGATGGATACGCAGTATTTT. Translating it yields CATSGSRWWMDTQYF.

This clonotype showed up just a few times. The J gene is TRBJ2-1, the V gene TRBV5-4; possibly TRBD1 or TRBD2 for D (5 bases each). Germline lookup yields CDR1 SGHNT and CDR2 YYREEE (reference sequence). CDR3 length: 15 residues. V gave up 4 bases and J gave up 2 bases, with 13 bases separating them. CDR3 sequence (DNA): TGTGCCAGCAGCGGGGGAATGTTTACCTACAATGAGCAGTTCTTC. It codes for CASSGGMFTYNEQFF.

This clonotype has more than one count but fewer than ten. J is TRBJ1-2 and V is TRBV11-2; 7 bases map to TRBD1. Germline trimming cut 2 bases from V and 7 bases from J; bases unmatched to any gene: 10. Per the germline V gene, CDR1 is SGHAT and CDR2 is FQNNGV. This CDR3 spans 15 amino acids. This CDR3 is CASSLPRQGEGGYTF. CDR3 bases: TGTGCCAGCAGCTTACCCCGACAGGGTGAGGGTGGCTACACCTTC.

This clonotype was seen a few times. The rearrangement links TRBV7-9 to TRBJ1-5, with 7 positions matching TRBD1. The ends lost 4 bases at V and 0 bases at J; junction bases unmatched: 3. The germline CDR1 and CDR2 sequences are SEHNR and FQNEAQ (reference sequence). The CDR3 consists of 15 residues. The chain's CDR3 is CASSWGQNSNQPQHF. The CDR3 nucleotides are TGTGCCAGCAGCTGGGGACAGAATAGCAATCAGCCCCAGCATTTT.

V and J are TRBV3-1 and TRBJ1-2; possible D gene TRBD1, 6 bases. V was pared by 2 bases and J by 4 bases, with 17 bases between. Germline V gene lookup returns CDR1 LGHDT and CDR2 YNNKEL (reference sequence). The CDR3 is 16 amino acids. The CDR3, as DNA: TGTGCCAGCAGCCAAATATCGAAACAGGGACGCTATGGCTACACCTTC. This sequence encodes CASSQISKQGRYGYTF.

The chain joins TRBV19 to TRBJ1-1; D unclear. This CDR3 region has 15 residues. Germline CDR1 is LNHDA and CDR2 is SQIVND (reference sequence). Deletions cut 7 bases from V and 3 bases from J, with 18 bases between. CDR3 region: CASKRQNLLDTEAFF. The CDR3 coding sequence is TGTGCCAGTAAACGGCAGAACCTATTGGACACTGAAGCTTTCTTT.

This chain links TRBV10-3 with TRBJ2-7, with TRBD1 identical over 8 bases. With V trimmed by 6 bases and J by 1 base, 11 bases remained unmatched. The CDR3 has 16 amino acids. Germline-derived CDR1 and CDR2 are ENHRY and SYGVKD. The CDR3 DNA sequence: TGTGCCATCAGCGACACGGCCGGGACAGGTTCCTACGAGCAGTACTTC. This translates into CAISDTAGTGSYEQYF.

J is TRBJ2-3 and V is TRBV7-2; perhaps TRBD2 as D (6 bases). The V gene lost 4 bases and the J gene lost 2 bases, with 13 bases spanning the gap. Germline CDR1 is SGHTA and CDR2 is FQGNSA. The CDR3 covers 15 residues. The CDR3 protein is CASSSGSPYTDTQYF. Here the CDR3 DNA reads TGTGCCAGCAGCTCCGGGAGTCCCTACACAGATACGCAGTATTTT.

This clonotype was seen more than once but under ten times. The chain is built from TRBV5-6 and TRBJ2-1, with D possibly TRBD2 on 6 matching bases. V was cut by 4 bases and J by 5 bases, with 10 bases left in between. Looked up from germline, CDR1 is SGHDT and CDR2 is YYEEEE. CDR3 length: 13 residues. CDR3 in amino acids: CASSRDLNNEQFF. Written as DNA, the CDR3 is TGTGCCAGCAGCCGGGACTTAAACAATGAGCAGTTCTTC.